This paragraph covers one T cell receptor (beta chain) sequence. The data are from a study of T cells after yellow fever vaccination. Trimming took off 0 bases at V and 14 bases at J, with 12 bases between the two ends. The CDR3 is 13 amino acids. Germline-derived CDR1 and CDR2 are SGDLS and YYNGEE. Using its own MiXCR run on the 5' RACE reads, TCRdb lists one record per CDR3 protein. The sample gives 510,000 or so distinct CDR3 sequences, under 25% of which show up once; roughly an eighth is in the top ten. The genes are TRBV9 and TRBJ1-6; no clear D gene. The sequencing used PBMCs, collected 15 days after the yellow fever booster vaccination. This TCR came from a man under 40 who received the YFV17D yellow fever vaccine. The CDR3 sequence is CASSVVPGKSLHF. CDR3 in DNA: TGTGCCAGCAGCGTAGTCCCGGGGAAATCCCTCCACTTT.